One and the same sample provided the 3 T cell receptor beta chains below, sequenced in a study of cytomegalovirus exposure and HLA in healthy donors. Assay used: immunoSEQ multiplex PCR; TCRdb lists only in-frame clones, some missing. The table shows 150,000 to 200,000 clones, with about three quarters occurring only once. Sequencing input: PBMCs. The receptors were sampled from a woman in her 30s in good health and CMV-seronegative.

This clone turned up a few times. V and J are TRBV5-1 and TRBJ2-7; D perhaps matches TRBD2 (5 bases). Germline loops: CDR1 SGHRS, CDR2 YFSETQ. The V gene lost 4 bases and the J gene lost 3 bases, with 11 bases spanning the gap. CDR3 length: 13 residues. CDR3 DNA: TGCGCCAGCAGCGGCGGGCAGAACTACGAGCAGTACTTC. It codes for CASSGGQNYEQYF.

The chain has TRBV29-1 and TRBJ2-7, with D perhaps matching TRBD1 (5 bases). The ends were cut back, 6 bases at V and 3 bases at J, with 18 bases in the middle. CDR1 is SQVTM and CDR2 is ANQGSEA in the germline V gene. There are 14 residues in the CDR3. The CDR3 nucleotides read TGCAGCGTGGCCGTGGGGTCGCAGGGCTACGAGCAGTACTTC. It encodes CSVAVGSQGYEQYF.

This chain uses TRBV5-5 with TRBJ2-5, with 10 bases aligning to TRBD1. Germline V gene lookup returns CDR1 SGHKS and CDR2 YYEKEE (reference sequence). The CDR3 spans 14 residues. V lost 4 bases, J lost 4 bases, and 4 bases stayed unmatched. The CDR3 spells CASSTRTGGETQYF. DNA of the CDR3: TGTGCCAGCAGCACCAGGACAGGGGGAGAGACCCAGTACTTC.